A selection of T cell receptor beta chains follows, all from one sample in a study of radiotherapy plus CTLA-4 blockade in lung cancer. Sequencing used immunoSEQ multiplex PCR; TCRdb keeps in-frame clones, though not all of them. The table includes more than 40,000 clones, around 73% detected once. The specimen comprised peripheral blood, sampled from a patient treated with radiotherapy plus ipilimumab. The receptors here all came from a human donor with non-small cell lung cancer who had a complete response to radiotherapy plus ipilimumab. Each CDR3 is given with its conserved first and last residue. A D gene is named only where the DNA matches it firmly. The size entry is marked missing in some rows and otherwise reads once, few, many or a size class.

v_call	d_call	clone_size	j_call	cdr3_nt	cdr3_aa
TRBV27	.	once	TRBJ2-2	TGTGCCAGCAGTTTAAGGTTAGCGGCGAACACCGGGGAGCTGTTTTTT	CASSLRLAANTGELFF
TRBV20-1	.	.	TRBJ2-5	TGCAGTGCTTGGGACTTTCCCACCCAGTACTTC	CSAWDFPTQYF
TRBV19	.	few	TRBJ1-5	TGTGCCAGTAAAATAGGGGCCTCTGGCAATCAGCCCCAGCATTTT	CASKIGASGNQPQHF
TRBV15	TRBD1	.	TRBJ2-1	TGTGCCACCAGCAGGAATCGACAGGGGCGGAATGAGCAGTTCTTC	CATSRNRQGRNEQFF
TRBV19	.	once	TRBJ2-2	TGTGCCAGTAGTATAGAGACGCGGGGTCCCGGGGAGCTGTTTTTT	CASSIETRGPGELFF
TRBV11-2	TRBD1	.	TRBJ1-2	TGTGCCAGCAGCTTAGACGACAGGGGGAGGGATGGCTACACCTTC	CASSLDDRGRDGYTF
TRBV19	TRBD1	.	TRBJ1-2	TGTGCCAGTAGCCGAACGCGACAGGGGGTGCGAGTTAACTATGGCTACACCTTC	CASSRTRQGVRVNYGYTF
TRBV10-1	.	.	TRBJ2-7	TGCGCCAGCAGTGATGGCCTGGGGGCCACCTACGAGCAGTACTTC	CASSDGLGATYEQYF
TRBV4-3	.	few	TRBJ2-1	TGCGCCAGCAGCCAAGCCGGGCGCGGGGTACCCTACAATGAGCAGTTCTTC	CASSQAGRGVPYNEQFF
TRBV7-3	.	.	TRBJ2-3	TGTGCCAGCAGCCTTGGTACTAGCACAGATACGCAGTATTTT	CASSLGTSTDTQYF
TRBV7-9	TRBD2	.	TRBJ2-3	TGTGCCAGCAGCCTCCCGGCGGGACTAGCGGATACAAGCACAGATACGCAGTATTTT	CASSLPAGLADTSTDTQYF
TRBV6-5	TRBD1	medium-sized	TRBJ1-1	TGTGCCAGCACCTTAACCGGGACAGGGATAGCTTTCTTT	CASTLTGTGIAFF
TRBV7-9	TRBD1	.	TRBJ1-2	TGTGCCAGCAGCTTATCTAGACAGGGCTTGTTCGGTGGCTACACCTTC	CASSLSRQGLFGGYTF
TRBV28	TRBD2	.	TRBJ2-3	TGTGCCAGCAGTCCCCTTGCGGGAGAATCGGATACGCAGTATTTT	CASSPLAGESDTQYF
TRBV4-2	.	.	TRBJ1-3	TGTGCCAGCAGCCCACAGACAGAGAGCTCTGGAAACACCATATATTTT	CASSPQTESSGNTIYF
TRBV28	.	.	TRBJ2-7	TGTGCCACCGGACAGCCTGCTAGGGAGCAGTACTTC	CATGQPAREQYF
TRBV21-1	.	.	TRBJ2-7	TGTGCCAGCAGCAAAGCTCAGGGTCACAGGGGTTCCCACGAGCAGTACTTC	CASSKAQGHRGSHEQYF
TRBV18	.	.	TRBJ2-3	TGTGCCAGCTCACAACAGGGTGGAGGCACAGATACGCAGTATTTT	CASSQQGGGTDTQYF
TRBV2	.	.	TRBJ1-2	TGTGCCAGCAGTGACCAGGGGACCGTGGGCTATGGCTACACCTTC	CASSDQGTVGYGYTF
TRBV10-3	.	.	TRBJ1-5	TGTGCCATCAGTCTGGCCCAGTCTCCGACGGGTAGCAATCAGCCCCAGCATTTT	CAISLAQSPTGSNQPQHF
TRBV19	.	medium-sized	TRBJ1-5	TGTGCCAGTAGTGTAGGACGGGATCAGCCCCAGCATTTT	CASSVGRDQPQHF
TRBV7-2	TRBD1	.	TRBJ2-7	TGTGCCAGCAGCTTAGCGGACAGGGGGCAGTACGAGCAGTACTTC	CASSLADRGQYEQYF
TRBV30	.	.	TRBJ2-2	TGTGCCTGGAGTGTACGAGGGCAGACCCTAACCGGGGAGCTGTTTTTT	CAWSVRGQTLTGELFF